The 22 T cell receptor beta chains given below trace back to one sample, sequenced in a study of blood T cell repertoires in COVID-19. The data were produced by immunoSEQ multiplex PCR, yet TCRdb's version contains in-frame clones alone and is incomplete. The repertoire holds around 300,000 clones, 85% to 90% seen once, with approximately 2% in the top ten. Sequenced input: PBMCs or T cells enriched from blood (not recorded which). The receptors were gathered from a woman aged 55-75 years who had recovered from COVID-19.

A single count supports this clone. The chain uses TRBV2 and TRBJ2-1, with TRBD1 identical over 10 bases. The CDR3 is made up of 12 amino acids. Trimming removed 10 bases from V and 4 bases from J; junction bases left unmatched: 1. Germline CDR1 reads SNHLY; CDR2 reads FYNNEI. CDR3 protein: CAMDRGYNEQFF. CDR3 coding DNA: TGTGCCATGGACAGGGGGTACAATGAGCAGTTCTTC. Using reference TRBV2 and TRBJ2-1 for the parts outside the CDR3, the full variable domain is EPEVTQTPSHQVTQMGQEVILRCVPISNHLYFYWYRQILGQKVEFLVSFYNNEISEKSEIFDDQFSVERPDGSNFTLKIRSTKLEDSAMYFCAMDRGYNEQFFGPGTRLTVL.

The CDR3 region is CASSEIAGGYNEQFF. CDR3 sequence (DNA): TGTGCCAGCAGTGAAATAGCGGGAGGGTACAATGAGCAGTTCTTC. V gene TRBV6-1 combines with J gene TRBJ2-1; 11 nucleotides agree with TRBD2. The CDR3 is 15 amino acids. V dropped 2 bases and J dropped 4; count of bases not matched to a gene: 1. Germline CDR1 reads MNHNS; CDR2 reads SASEGT.

The chain has TRBV18 and TRBJ2-5; D may be TRBD1 (6 bases). CDR1 KGHSH and CDR2 LQKENI come from the germline V gene. V was trimmed by 3 bases and J by 1 base, leaving 9 bases between them. CDR3 length equals 14 residues. The CDR3 is CASSPGTPQETQYF. CDR3 sequence (DNA): TGTGCCAGCTCACCTGGGACACCCCAAGAGACCCAGTACTTC.

Notes on this clone: Other nucleotide sequences from this sample produce the same CDR3. The gene calls are TRBV5-1 and TRBJ1-2, with 7 bases matching TRBD1. J gave up 5 bases and V 0 bases, and 4 bases lay outside the gene matches. Germline assignment: CDR1 SGHRS and CDR2 YFSETQ. The CDR3 runs 14 residues. CDR3 nucleotides: TGCGCCAGCAGCTTGGCCTTACAGGGGTATGGCTACACCTTC. Translation: CASSLALQGYGYTF.

This clone was seen once. This chain uses TRBV10-3 with TRBJ2-7, with unresolved D. The germline CDR1 and CDR2 sequences are ENHRY and SYGVKD. With 0 bases removed from V and 6 bases from J, the gap between germline ends came to 12 bases. The CDR3 runs 14 residues. DNA for the CDR3: TGTGCCATCAGTGAGTCGTTGGCAGGTCCCGAGCAGTACTTC. This sequence encodes CAISESLAGPEQYF.

This chain uses TRBV2 with TRBJ1-1; D ambiguous. From germline, CDR1 is SNHLY and CDR2 FYNNEI. This CDR3 has 13 residues. The germline V and J ends were trimmed by 8 bases and 0 bases, with 10 bases remaining between them. The CDR3 DNA sequence: TGTGCCAGCCGACTCCGGGTGAACACTGAAGCTTTCTTT. Translated: CASRLRVNTEAFF.

The genes are TRBV6-5 and TRBJ1-2, with 8 nucleotides matching TRBD1. From germline, CDR1 is MNHEY and CDR2 SVGAGI. The CDR3 totals 14 residues. Unmatched junction bases numbered 14, after V lost 10 bases and J lost 7 bases. CDR3: CATTPQGARVGYTF. As DNA, the CDR3 is TGTGCCACCACTCCCCAGGGGGCGAGGGTTGGCTACACCTTC.

The chain combines TRBV28 with TRBJ1-5; 8 bases line up with TRBD1. Trimming removed 6 bases from V and 7 bases from J; junction bases left unmatched: 11. CDR1 and CDR2 (germline): MDHEN, SYDVKM. This CDR3 spans 15 amino acids. The CDR3 region has the DNA TGTGCCAGCAGCGGGACAGGAAGGGCCCGGCAGCCCCAGCATTTT. Amino acids: CASSGTGRARQPQHF.

This chain connects TRBV2 to TRBJ1-5; 7 nucleotides match TRBD1. With V trimmed by 6 bases and J by 5 bases, 7 bases remained unmatched. CDR1 and CDR2 (germline): SNHLY, FYNNEI. This CDR3 is 14 amino acids long. As DNA, the CDR3 is TGTGCCAGCAGCCCCGGGACAGCGGATCAGCCCCAGCATTTT. Encoded protein: CASSPGTADQPQHF.

The rearrangement joins TRBV5-6 to TRBJ2-5; D gene uncertain. V lost 0 bases and J lost 3, with 6 bases in between. Germline CDR1 and CDR2: SGHDT and YYEEEE. CDR3 length equals 13 residues. The CDR3 loop is CASSLVRKETQYF. CDR3 coding DNA: TGTGCCAGCAGCTTGGTGCGCAAAGAGACCCAGTACTTC.

J is TRBJ2-7 and V is TRBV6-9; maybe TRBD1 (6 bases). Deletions cut 4 bases from V and 0 bases from J, with 10 bases between. The length of the CDR3 is 14 residues. Germline CDR1 MNHGY, CDR2 SVAAGI. CDR3 residues: CASSSQGCSYEQYF. The CDR3 bases are TGTGCCAGCAGTTCCCAGGGGTGCTCCTACGAGCAGTACTTC.

The chain recombines TRBV30 with TRBJ1-1; D remains ambiguous. This CDR3 has 10 residues. V was cut by 2 bases and J by 6 bases, with 4 bases left in between. CDR1 and CDR2 (germline): GTSNPN, SVGIG (reference sequence). This chain's CDR3 is CAWSPPEAFF. The CDR3, as DNA: TGTGCCTGGAGTCCTCCTGAAGCTTTCTTT.

As concerns this clone: This same CDR3 is encoded by further DNA sequences in the sample. The chain is built from TRBV11-3 and TRBJ2-1; D gene ambiguous. CDR1 and CDR2 from the germline V gene are SGHNT and YENEEA. The CDR3 covers 13 residues. Trimming took off 1 base at V and 4 bases at J, with 5 bases between the two ends. The CDR3 DNA sequence: TGTGCCAGCAGCTTAGCCTCTTACAATGAGCAGTTCTTC. It translates to CASSLASYNEQFF.

The rearrangement links TRBV7-2 to TRBJ2-3, with 10 bases matching TRBD2. J was trimmed by 4 bases and V by 2 bases; bases with no gene match: 6. In germline, CDR1 is SGHTA, CDR2 FQGNSA. CDR3 size: 16 residues. CDR3 sequence (DNA): TGTGCCAGCAGCTTATACAGCGGGAGGGCTTCAGATACGCAGTATTTT. Protein sequence: CASSLYSGRASDTQYF. The variable domain in full, with the rest retrieved from reference TRBV7-2 and TRBJ2-3, is GAGVSQSPSNKVTEKGKDVELRCDPISGHTALYWYRQSLGQGLEFLIYFQGNSAPDKSGLPSDRFSAERTGGSVSTLTIQRTQQEDSAVYLCASSLYSGRASDTQYFGPGTRLTVL.

The chain recombines TRBV2 with TRBJ1-6; no clear D. Germline V lookup: CDR1 SNHLY, CDR2 FYNNEI. Deletions cut 2 bases from V and 5 bases from J, with 13 bases between. This CDR3 region has 16 residues. This chain's CDR3 is CASSEPRTLNNSPLHF. In DNA form, the CDR3 reads TGTGCCAGCAGTGAACCGCGGACTCTCAATAATTCACCCCTCCACTTT.

This clone showed up just once. The chain links TRBV7-2 to TRBJ1-1, with a tentative D call TRBD1 (5 bases). V gave up 1 base and J gave up 0 bases, with 9 bases separating them. The CDR3 loop spans 15 amino acids. The V gene's germline CDR1 is SGHTA and CDR2 FQGNSA. The CDR3 spells CASSLGSGMNTEAFF. CDR3 nucleotides: TGTGCCAGCAGCTTAGGATCAGGGATGAACACTGAAGCTTTCTTT.

The chain joins TRBV24-1 to TRBJ1-1, with TRBD1 matching over 10 bases. This CDR3 has 15 residues. The germline CDR1 and CDR2 sequences are KGHDR and SFDVKD. With 2 bases clipped from V and 6 bases from J, the junction kept 5 bases outside the gene matches. The DNA for the CDR3 is TGTGCCACCAGTGATTCCGGACAGGGGGTAGCTGAAGCTTTCTTT. As protein: CATSDSGQGVAEAFF.

This rearrangement joins TRBV5-1 to TRBJ2-3; tentative D call: TRBD1 (6 bases). The CDR3 has 13 amino acids. The V gene's germline CDR1 is SGHRS and CDR2 YFSETQ. V dropped 3 bases and J dropped 7 bases, with 12 bases sitting between them. This CDR3 reads CASSSEQGYTQYF. As DNA, the CDR3 is TGCGCCAGCAGCTCAGAACAGGGTTATACGCAGTATTTT.

The chain is built from TRBV4-1 and TRBJ2-7; TRBD1 is a possible D gene (6 bases). The CDR3 is made up of 13 amino acids. With 1 base removed from V and 6 bases from J, the gap between germline ends came to 10 bases. Germline CDR1 reads MGHRA; CDR2 reads YSYEKL. The CDR3 loop is CASSQANRVEQYF. In nucleotides, the CDR3 is TGCGCCAGCAGCCAAGCCAACAGGGTCGAGCAGTACTTC.

The chain employs TRBV27 and TRBJ2-5; the D is unclear. The CDR3 spans 13 residues. CDR1 MNHEY and CDR2 SMNVEV come from the germline V gene (reference sequence). Trimming left V 2 bases short and J 5 bases short, with 9 bases between. For the CDR3, the DNA is TGTGCCAGCAGTTTAAGAACTGCGGAGACCCAGTACTTC. This codes for CASSLRTAETQYF.

The V and J genes are TRBV18 and TRBJ1-1, with D perhaps TRBD1 (6 bases). CDR3 length: 15 amino acids. The V gene's germline CDR1 is KGHSH and CDR2 LQKENI. V lost 3 bases and J 0 bases, leaving 11 bases between the germline ends. For the CDR3, the DNA is TGTGCCAGCTCACCCACGGACAGCATGAACACTGAAGCTTTCTTT. Its protein product is CASSPTDSMNTEAFF.

The chain employs TRBV7-3 and TRBJ1-1, with TRBD1 matching over 9 bases. The CDR3 contains 13 residues. J was trimmed by 4 bases and V by 5 bases; bases with no gene match: 2. Germline V gene lookup returns CDR1 SGHTA and CDR2 FQGTGA. The CDR3 here is CASSRQGGTEAFF. The CDR3 DNA reads as TGTGCCAGCAGCCGACAGGGGGGCACTGAAGCTTTCTTT.